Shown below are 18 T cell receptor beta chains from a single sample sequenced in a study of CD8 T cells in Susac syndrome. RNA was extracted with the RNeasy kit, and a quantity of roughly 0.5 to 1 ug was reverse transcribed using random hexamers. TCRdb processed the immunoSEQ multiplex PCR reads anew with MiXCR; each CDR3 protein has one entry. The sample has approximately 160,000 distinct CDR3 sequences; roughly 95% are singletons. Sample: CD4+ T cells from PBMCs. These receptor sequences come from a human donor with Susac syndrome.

The CDR3 spells CASTSKQYHGELFF. The CDR3 DNA is TGTGCCAGCACCTCAAAGCAGTACCACGGGGAGCTGTTTTTT. This chain connects TRBV28 to TRBJ2-2; D gene ambiguous. CDR3 length: 14 amino acids. V lost 7 bases and J 7 bases, leaving 16 bases between the germline ends. The V gene's germline CDR1 is MDHEN and CDR2 SYDVKM.

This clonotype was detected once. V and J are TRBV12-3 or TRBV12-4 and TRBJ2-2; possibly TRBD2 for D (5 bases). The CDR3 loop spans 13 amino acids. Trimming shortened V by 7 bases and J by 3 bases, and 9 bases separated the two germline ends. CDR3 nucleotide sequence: TGTGCCAGCAAGCGGTTGGACACCGGGGAGCTGTTTTTT. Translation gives CASKRLDTGELFF.

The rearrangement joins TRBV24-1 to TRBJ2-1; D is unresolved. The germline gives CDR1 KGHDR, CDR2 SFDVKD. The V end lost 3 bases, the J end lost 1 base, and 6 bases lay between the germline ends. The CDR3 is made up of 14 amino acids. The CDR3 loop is CATSDRTSYNEQFF. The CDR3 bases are TGTGCCACCAGTGATCGTACTTCCTACAATGAGCAGTTCTTC.

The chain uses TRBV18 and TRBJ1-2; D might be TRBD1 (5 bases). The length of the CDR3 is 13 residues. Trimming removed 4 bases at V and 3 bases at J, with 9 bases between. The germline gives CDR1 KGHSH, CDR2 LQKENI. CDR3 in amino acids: CASSLGTDYGYTF. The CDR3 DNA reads TGTGCCAGCTCACTAGGGACCGACTATGGCTACACCTTC.

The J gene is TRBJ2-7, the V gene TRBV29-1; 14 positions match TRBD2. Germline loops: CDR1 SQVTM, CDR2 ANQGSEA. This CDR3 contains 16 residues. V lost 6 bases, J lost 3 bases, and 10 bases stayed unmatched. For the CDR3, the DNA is TGCAGCGTCCGGGGACTAGCGGGAGCCACCAACTACGAGCAGTACTTC. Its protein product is CSVRGLAGATNYEQYF.

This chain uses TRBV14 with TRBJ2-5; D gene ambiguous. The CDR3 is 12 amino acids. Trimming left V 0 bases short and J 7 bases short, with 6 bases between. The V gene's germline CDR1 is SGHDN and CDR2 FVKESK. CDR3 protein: CASSQEEWTQYF. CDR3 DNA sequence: TGTGCCAGCAGCCAAGAGGAATGGACCCAGTACTTC.

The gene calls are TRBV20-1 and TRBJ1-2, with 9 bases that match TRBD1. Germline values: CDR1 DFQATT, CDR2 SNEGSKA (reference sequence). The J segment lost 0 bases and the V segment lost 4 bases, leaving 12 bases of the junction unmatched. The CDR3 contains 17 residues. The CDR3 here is CSANSQRDRATNYGYTF. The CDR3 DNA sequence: TGCAGTGCTAATTCGCAACGGGACAGGGCAACTAACTATGGCTACACCTTC.

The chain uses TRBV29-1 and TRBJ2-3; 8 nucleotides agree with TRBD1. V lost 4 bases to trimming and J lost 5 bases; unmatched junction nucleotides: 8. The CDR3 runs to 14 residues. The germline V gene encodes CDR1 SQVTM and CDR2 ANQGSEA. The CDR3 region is CSVVRTGRGDTQYF. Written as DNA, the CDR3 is TGCAGCGTTGTCAGGACAGGGCGCGGAGATACGCAGTATTTT.

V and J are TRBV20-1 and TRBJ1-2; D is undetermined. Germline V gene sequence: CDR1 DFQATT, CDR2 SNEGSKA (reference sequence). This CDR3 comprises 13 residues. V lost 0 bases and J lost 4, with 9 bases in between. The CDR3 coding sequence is TGCAGTGCTAGAGAGCTGCGGCCCTATGGCTACACCTTC. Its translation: CSARELRPYGYTF.

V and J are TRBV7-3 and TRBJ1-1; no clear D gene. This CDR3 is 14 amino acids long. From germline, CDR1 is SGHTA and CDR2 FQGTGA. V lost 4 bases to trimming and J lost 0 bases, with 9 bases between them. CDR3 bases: TGTGCCAGCAGCTCAAACCACGTGAACACTGAAGCTTTCTTT. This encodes CASSSNHVNTEAFF.

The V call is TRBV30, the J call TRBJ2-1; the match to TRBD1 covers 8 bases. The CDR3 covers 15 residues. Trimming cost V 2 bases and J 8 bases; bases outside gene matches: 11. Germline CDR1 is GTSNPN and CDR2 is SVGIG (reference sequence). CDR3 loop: CAWSQGAKRWYEQFF. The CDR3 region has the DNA TGTGCCTGGAGTCAGGGGGCCAAGCGTTGGTATGAGCAGTTCTTC.

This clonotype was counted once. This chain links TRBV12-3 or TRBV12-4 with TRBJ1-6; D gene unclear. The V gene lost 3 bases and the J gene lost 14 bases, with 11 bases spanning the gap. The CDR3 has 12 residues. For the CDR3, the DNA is TGTGCCAGCAGTTTGGCCTCCGCGGCCCTCCACTTT. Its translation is CASSLASAALHF.

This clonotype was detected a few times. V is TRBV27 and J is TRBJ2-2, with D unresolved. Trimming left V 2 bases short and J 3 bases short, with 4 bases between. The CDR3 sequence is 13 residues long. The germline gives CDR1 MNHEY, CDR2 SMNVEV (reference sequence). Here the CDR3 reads CASSLPDTGELFF. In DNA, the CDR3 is TGTGCCAGCAGTTTACCGGACACCGGGGAGCTGTTTTTT.

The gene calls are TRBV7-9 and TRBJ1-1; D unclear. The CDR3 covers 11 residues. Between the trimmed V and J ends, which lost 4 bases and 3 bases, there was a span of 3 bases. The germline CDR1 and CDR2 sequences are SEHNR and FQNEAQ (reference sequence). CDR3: CASSWDTEAFF. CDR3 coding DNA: TGTGCCAGCAGCTGGGACACTGAAGCTTTCTTT.

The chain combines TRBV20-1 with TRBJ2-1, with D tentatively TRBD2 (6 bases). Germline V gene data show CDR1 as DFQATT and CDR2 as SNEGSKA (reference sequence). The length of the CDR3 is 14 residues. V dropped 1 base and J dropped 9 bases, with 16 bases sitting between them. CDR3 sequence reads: CSARGLRGIVEQFF. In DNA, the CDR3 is TGCAGTGCTAGAGGACTACGGGGGATCGTTGAGCAGTTCTTC.

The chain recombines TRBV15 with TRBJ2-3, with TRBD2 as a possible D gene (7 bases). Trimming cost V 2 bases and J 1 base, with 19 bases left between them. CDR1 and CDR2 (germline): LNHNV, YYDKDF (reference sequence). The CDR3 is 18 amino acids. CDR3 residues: CATSRPGGGRRGTDTQYF. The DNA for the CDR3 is TGTGCCACCAGCAGACCGGGCGGGGGCCGACGCGGCACAGATACGCAGTATTTT.

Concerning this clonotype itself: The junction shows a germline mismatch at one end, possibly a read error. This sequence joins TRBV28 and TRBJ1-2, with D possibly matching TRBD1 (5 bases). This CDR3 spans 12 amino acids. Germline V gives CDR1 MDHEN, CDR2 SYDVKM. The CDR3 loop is CASTKYQGPSAF. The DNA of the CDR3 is TGTGCCAGCACCAAATACCAGGGACCCTCTGCCTTC.

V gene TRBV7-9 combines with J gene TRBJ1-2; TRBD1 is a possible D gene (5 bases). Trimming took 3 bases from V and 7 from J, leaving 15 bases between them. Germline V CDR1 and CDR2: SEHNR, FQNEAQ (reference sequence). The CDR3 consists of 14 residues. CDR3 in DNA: TGTGCCAGCAGCTTCGGGACTTTACAGTCTGGCTACACCTTC. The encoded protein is CASSFGTLQSGYTF.